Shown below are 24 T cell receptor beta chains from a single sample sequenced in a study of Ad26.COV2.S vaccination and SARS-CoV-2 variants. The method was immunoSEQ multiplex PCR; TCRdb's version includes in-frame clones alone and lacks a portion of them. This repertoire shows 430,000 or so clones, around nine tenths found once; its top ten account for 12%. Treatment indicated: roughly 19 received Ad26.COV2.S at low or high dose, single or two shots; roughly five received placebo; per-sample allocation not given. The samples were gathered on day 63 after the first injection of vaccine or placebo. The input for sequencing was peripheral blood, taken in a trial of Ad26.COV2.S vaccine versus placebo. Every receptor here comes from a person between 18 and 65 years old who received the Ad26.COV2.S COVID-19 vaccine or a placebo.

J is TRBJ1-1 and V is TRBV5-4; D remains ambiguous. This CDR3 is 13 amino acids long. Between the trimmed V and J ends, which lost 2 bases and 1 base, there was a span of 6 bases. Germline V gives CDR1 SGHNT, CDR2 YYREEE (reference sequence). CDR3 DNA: TGTGCCAGCAGCTTTGGGAAGAACACTGAAGCTTTCTTT. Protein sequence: CASSFGKNTEAFF.

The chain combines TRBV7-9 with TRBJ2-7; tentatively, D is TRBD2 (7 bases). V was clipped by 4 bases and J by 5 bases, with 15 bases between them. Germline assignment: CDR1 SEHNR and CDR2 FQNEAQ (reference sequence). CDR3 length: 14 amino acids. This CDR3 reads CASSYGGPSHEQYF. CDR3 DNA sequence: TGTGCCAGCAGCTACGGGGGGCCGAGCCACGAGCAGTACTTC.

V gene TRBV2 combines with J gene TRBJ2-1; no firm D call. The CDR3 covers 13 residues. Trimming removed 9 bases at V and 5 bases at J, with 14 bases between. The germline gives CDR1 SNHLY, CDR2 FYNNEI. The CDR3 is CASLPARNNEQFF. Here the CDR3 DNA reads TGTGCCAGTCTACCGGCGAGAAACAATGAGCAGTTCTTC.

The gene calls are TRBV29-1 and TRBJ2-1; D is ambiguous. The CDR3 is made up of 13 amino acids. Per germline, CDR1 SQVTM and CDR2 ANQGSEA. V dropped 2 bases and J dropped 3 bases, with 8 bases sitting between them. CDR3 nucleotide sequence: TGCAGCGTTGAATACCTACACTACAATGAGCAGTTCTTC. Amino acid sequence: CSVEYLHYNEQFF.

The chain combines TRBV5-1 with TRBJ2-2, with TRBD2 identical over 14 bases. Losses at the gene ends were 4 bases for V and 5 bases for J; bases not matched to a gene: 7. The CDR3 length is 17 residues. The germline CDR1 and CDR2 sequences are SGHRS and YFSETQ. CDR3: CASSPTSGRAGTGELFF. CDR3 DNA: TGCGCCAGCAGCCCGACTAGCGGGAGGGCCGGAACCGGGGAGCTGTTTTTT.

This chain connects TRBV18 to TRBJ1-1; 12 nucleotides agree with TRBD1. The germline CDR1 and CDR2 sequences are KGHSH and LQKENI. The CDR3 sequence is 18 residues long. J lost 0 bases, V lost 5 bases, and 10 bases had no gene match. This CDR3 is CASSSQTGTGGLNTEAFF. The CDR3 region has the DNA TGTGCCAGCTCATCACAAACGGGGACAGGGGGCTTGAACACTGAAGCTTTCTTT.

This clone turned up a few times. The CDR3 here is CASSALSWQNTGELFF. The CDR3 DNA is TGTGCCAGCTCCGCCCTTTCGTGGCAGAACACCGGGGAGCTGTTTTTT. This chain uses TRBV18 with TRBJ2-2, with D hard to call. CDR3 length equals 16 residues. Germline V gives CDR1 KGHSH, CDR2 LQKENI. Trimming stripped 6 bases from V and 1 base from J, with 15 bases between.

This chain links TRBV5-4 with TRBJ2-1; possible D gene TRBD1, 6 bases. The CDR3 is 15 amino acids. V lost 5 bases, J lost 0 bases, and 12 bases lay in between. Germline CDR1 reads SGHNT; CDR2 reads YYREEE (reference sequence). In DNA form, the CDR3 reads TGTGCCAGCAGTCGGGACACAAGCTCCTACAATGAGCAGTTCTTC. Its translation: CASSRDTSSYNEQFF.

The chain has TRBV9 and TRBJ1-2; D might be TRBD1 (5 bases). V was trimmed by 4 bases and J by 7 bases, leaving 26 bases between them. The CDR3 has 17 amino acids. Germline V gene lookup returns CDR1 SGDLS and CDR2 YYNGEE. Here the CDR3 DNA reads TGTGCCAGCAGCCCGTTTGACGTTCCGGGGGGGTTCTTTGGCTACACCTTC. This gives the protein CASSPFDVPGGFFGYTF.

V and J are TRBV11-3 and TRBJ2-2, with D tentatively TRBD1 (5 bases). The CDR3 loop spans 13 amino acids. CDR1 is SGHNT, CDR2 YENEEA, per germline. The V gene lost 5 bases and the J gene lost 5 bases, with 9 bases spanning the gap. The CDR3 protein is CASSGASTGELFF. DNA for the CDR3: TGTGCCAGCAGCGGGGCCAGTACCGGGGAGCTGTTTTTT.

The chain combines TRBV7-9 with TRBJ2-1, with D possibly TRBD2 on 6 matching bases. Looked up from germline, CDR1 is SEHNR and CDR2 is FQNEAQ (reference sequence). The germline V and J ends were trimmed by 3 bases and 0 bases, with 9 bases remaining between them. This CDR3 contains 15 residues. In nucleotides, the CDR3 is TGTGCCAGCAGCTTTTCGCGGGGCTCCTACAATGAGCAGTTCTTC. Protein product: CASSFSRGSYNEQFF.

In DNA form, the CDR3 reads TGTGCCTGGAGCTCCACCGGGGAGCTGTTTTTT. Translating gives CAWSSTGELFF. The chain is built from TRBV30 and TRBJ2-2; D is unresolved. CDR1 and CDR2 from the germline V gene are GTSNPN and SVGIG (reference sequence). V shed 3 bases and J shed 4 bases, with 3 bases lying between them. This CDR3 comprises 11 residues.

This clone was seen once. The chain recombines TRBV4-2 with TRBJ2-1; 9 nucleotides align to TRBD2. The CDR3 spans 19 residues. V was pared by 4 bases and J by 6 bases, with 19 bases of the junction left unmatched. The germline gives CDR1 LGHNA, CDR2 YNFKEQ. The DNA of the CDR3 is TGTGCCAGCAGCCGGACACAGGGAGAGGTAGCGGGAGCTATCAATGAGCAGTTCTTC. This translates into CASSRTQGEVAGAINEQFF.

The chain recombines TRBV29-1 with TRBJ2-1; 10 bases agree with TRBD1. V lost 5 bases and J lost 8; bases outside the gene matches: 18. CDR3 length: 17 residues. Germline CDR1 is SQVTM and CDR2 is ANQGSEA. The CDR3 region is CSVPLLDVGQGSDEQFF. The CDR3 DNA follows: TGCAGCGTTCCTTTGCTGGATGTGGGACAGGGGTCCGATGAGCAGTTCTTC.

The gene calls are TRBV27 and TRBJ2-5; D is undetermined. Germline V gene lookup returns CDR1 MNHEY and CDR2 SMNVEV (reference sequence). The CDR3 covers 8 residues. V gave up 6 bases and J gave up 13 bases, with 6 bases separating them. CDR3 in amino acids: CASSIGYF. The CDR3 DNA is TGTGCCAGCAGCATCGGGTACTTC.

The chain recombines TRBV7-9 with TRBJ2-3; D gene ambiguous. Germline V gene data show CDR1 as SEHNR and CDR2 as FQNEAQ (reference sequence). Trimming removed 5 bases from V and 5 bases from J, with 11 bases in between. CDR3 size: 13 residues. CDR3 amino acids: CASSPSILDTQYF. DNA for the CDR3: TGTGCCAGCAGCCCCTCGATTTTAGATACGCAGTATTTT. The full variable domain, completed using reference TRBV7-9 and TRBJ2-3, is DTGVSQNPRHKITKRGQNVTFRCDPISEHNRLYWYRQTLGQGPEFLTYFQNEAQLEKSRLLSDRFSAERPKGSFSTLEIQRTEQGDSAMYLCASSPSILDTQYFGPGTRLTVL.

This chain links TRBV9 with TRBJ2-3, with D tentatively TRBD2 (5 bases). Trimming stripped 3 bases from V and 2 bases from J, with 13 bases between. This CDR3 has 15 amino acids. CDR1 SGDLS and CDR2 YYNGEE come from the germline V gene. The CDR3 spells CASSARTGSTDTQYF. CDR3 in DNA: TGTGCCAGCAGCGCCAGGACTGGCTCCACAGATACGCAGTATTTT.

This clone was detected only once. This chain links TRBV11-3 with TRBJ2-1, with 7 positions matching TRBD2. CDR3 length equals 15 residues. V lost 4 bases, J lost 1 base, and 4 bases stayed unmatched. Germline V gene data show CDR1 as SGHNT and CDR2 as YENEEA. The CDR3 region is CASSSGGASYNEQFF. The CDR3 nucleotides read TGTGCCAGCAGCTCGGGGGGAGCTTCCTACAATGAGCAGTTCTTC. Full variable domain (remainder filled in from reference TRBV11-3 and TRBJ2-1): EAGVVQSPRYKIIEKKQPVAFWCNPISGHNTLYWYLQNLGQGPELLIRYENEEAVDDSQLPKDRFSAERLKGVDSTLKIQPAELGDSAVYLCASSSGGASYNEQFFGPGTRLTVL.

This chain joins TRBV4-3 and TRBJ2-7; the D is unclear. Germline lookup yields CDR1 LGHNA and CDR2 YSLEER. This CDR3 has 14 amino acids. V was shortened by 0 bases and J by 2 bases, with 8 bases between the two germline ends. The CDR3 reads CASSQDLGTYEQYF. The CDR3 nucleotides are TGCGCCAGCAGCCAAGATCTCGGCACCTACGAGCAGTACTTC.

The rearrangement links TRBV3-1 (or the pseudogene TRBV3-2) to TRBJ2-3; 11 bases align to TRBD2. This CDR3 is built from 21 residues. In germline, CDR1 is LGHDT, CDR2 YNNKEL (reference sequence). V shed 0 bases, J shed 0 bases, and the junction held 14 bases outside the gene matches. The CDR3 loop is CASSQEGRPSGRPTSTDTQYF. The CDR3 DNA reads TGTGCCAGCAGCCAAGAAGGGCGACCTAGCGGGAGGCCAACTAGCACAGATACGCAGTATTTT.

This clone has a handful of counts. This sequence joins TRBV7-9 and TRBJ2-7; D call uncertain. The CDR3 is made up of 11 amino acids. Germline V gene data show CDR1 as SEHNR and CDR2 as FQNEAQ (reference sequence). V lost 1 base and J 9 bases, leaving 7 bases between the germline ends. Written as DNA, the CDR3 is TGTGCCAGCAGCTTAGGCGGCGGGCAGTACTTC. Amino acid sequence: CASSLGGGQYF. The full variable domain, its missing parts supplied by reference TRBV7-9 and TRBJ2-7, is DTGVSQNPRHKITKRGQNVTFRCDPISEHNRLYWYRQTLGQGPEFLTYFQNEAQLEKSRLLSDRFSAERPKGSFSTLEIQRTEQGDSAMYLCASSLGGGQYFGPGTRLTVT.

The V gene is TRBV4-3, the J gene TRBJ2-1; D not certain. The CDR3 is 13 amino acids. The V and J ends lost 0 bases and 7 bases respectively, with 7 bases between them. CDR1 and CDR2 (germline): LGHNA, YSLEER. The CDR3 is CASSQDLRNEQFF. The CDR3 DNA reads TGCGCCAGCAGCCAAGATCTCCGTAATGAGCAGTTCTTC.

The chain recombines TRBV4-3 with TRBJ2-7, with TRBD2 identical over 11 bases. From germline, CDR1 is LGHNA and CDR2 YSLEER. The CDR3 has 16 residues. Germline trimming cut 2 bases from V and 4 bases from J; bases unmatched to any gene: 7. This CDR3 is CASSQQTTSGGYEQYF. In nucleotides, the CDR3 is TGCGCCAGCAGCCAACAAACAACTAGCGGGGGTTACGAGCAGTACTTC.

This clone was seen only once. The DNA for the CDR3 is TGTGCCAGCAGTTTGACAGTAGTAAATCAGCCCCAGCATTTT. This sequence encodes CASSLTVVNQPQHF. The chain links TRBV28 to TRBJ1-5; D might be TRBD1 (5 bases). The CDR3 sequence is 14 residues long. V lost 3 bases to trimming and J lost 4 bases, with 10 bases between them. The germline V gene has CDR1 MDHEN and CDR2 SYDVKM.